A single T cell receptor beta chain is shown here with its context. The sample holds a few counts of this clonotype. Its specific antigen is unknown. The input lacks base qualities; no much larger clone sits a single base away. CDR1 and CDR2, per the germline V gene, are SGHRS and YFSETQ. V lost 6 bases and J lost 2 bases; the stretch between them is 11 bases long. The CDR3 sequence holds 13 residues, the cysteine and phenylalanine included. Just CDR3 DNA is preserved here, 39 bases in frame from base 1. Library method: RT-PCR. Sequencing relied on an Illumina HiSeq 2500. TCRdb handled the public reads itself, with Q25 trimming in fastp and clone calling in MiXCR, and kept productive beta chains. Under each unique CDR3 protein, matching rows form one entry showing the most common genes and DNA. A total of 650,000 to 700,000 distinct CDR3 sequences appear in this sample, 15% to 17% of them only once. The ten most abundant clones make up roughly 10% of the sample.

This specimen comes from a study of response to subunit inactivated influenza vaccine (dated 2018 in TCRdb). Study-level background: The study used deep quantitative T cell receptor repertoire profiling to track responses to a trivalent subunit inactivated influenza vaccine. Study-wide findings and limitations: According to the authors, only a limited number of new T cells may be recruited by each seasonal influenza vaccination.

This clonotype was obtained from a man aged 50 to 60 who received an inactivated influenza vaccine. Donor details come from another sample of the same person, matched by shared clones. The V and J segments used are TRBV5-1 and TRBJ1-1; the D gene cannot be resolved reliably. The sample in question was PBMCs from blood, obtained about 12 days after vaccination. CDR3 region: CASNRADNTEAFF. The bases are TGCGCCAGCAATCGGGCAGATAACACTGAAGCTTTCTTT.